A selection of T cell receptor beta chains follows, all from one sample in a study of identical twins. TCRdb re-derived calls from the 5' RACE reads in MiXCR, one entry per CDR3 protein. This sample has approximately 550,000 distinct CDR3 sequences, with under 25% found just once. The data were also submitted as part of a second study, on yellow fever vaccine responses in identical twins.

Sequencing input: CD4+ T cells sorted from blood. The receptors here all came from a young woman in good health. CDR3s include the opening cysteine and the closing phenylalanine or tryptophan. Each record gives: J gene, clone size, V gene, D gene, CDR3 DNA, CDR3 protein. The D gene is left open where the match is weak. Expanded clones get a size class; other rows say once, few or many, or leave the size out.

J: TRBJ1-2
size: NA
V: TRBV12-3/TRBV12-4
D: TRBD1
DNA: TGTGCCAGCAGTCCGTGGGACAGCGTTAACTATGGCTACACCTTC
CDR3: CASSPWDSVNYGYTF

J: TRBJ1-1
size: many
V: TRBV7-8
D: TRBD1
DNA: TGTGCCAGCAGCTCCCACAGGGGCCCGGAACGGATTCAGTCGGCTTTCTTT
CDR3: CASSSHRGPERIQSAFF

J: TRBJ2-3
size: few
V: TRBV5-1
D: TRBD2
DNA: TGCGCCAGCAGCTTGCCTCCGCGGGGGGCGGGAACCACAGATACGCAGTATTTT
CDR3: CASSLPPRGAGTTDTQYF

J: TRBJ2-2
size: NA
V: TRBV4-1
D: TRBD2
DNA: TGCGCCAGCAGCCAACTAGCGGGAGGTCATCCGGGGACCGGGGAGCTGTTTTTT
CDR3: CASSQLAGGHPGTGELFF

J: TRBJ1-2
size: few
V: TRBV24-1
D: NA
DNA: TGTGCCACCAGTGATGCCACAGGGTGGGGTGGCTACACCTTC
CDR3: CATSDATGWGGYTF

J: TRBJ1-2
size: NA
V: TRBV7-7
D: NA
DNA: TGTGCCAGCAGCTTGGTTCGGGTATTAGACAGTTATGGCTACACCTTC
CDR3: CASSLVRVLDSYGYTF

J: TRBJ2-3
size: many
V: TRBV24-1
D: TRBD2
DNA: TGTGCCACCAGTGATGCCCGGGACTACCGCACAGATACGCAGTATTTT
CDR3: CATSDARDYRTDTQYF

J: TRBJ2-1
size: NA
V: TRBV7-2
D: NA
DNA: TGTGCCAGCAGCTTAGCCCTGAGGGGGCGGGAGTTCATAAATGAGCAGTTCTTC
CDR3: CASSLALRGREFINEQFF

J: TRBJ2-7
size: NA
V: TRBV20-1
D: NA
DNA: TGCAGTGTCGCGGACAACATCTACGAGCAGTACTTC
CDR3: CSVADNIYEQYF

J: TRBJ2-1
size: few
V: TRBV12-3/TRBV12-4
D: NA
DNA: TGTGCCAGCAGTTTTGGGACATCGGCCTTAAGGGAGCAGTTCTTC
CDR3: CASSFGTSALREQFF

J: TRBJ2-3
size: NA
V: TRBV5-1
D: TRBD2
DNA: TGCGCCAGCAGTCGGCTAGCGGGGGGAGGAGATACGCAGTATTTT
CDR3: CASSRLAGGGDTQYF

J: TRBJ2-1
size: many
V: TRBV20-1
D: TRBD1
DNA: TGCAGTGCTAGGGACAGGGTGGTTTACAATGAGCAGTTCTTC
CDR3: CSARDRVVYNEQFF

J: TRBJ1-6
size: few
V: TRBV27
D: TRBD1
DNA: TGTGCCAGCAGTTTAACGGCTCGACAGGGCAGCTCCTATAATTCACCCCTCCACTTT
CDR3: CASSLTARQGSSYNSPLHF

J: TRBJ2-2
size: few
V: TRBV7-8
D: NA
DNA: TGTGCCAGCAGCCCCGCGCAATACACCGGGGAGCTGTTTTTT
CDR3: CASSPAQYTGELFF

J: TRBJ1-4
size: few
V: TRBV6-1
D: NA
DNA: TGTGCCAGCACCAAGACAGGTCCTAATGAAAAACTGTTTTTT
CDR3: CASTKTGPNEKLFF

J: TRBJ2-1
size: few
V: TRBV7-9
D: NA
DNA: TGTGCCAGCAGCTCCGGGACCGGATCGTATGAGCAGTTCTTC
CDR3: CASSSGTGSYEQFF

J: TRBJ1-5
size: few
V: TRBV6-6
D: NA
DNA: TGTGCCAGCAGTTACGTCAATCAGCCCCAGCATTTT
CDR3: CASSYVNQPQHF

J: TRBJ1-4
size: NA
V: TRBV7-8
D: NA
DNA: TGTGCCAGCAGCGCAGACAGTGCAACTAATGAAAAACTGTTTTTT
CDR3: CASSADSATNEKLFF

J: TRBJ2-3
size: few
V: TRBV14
D: TRBD2
DNA: TGTGCCAGCAGCCTACGACTAGCGGCAGATACGCAGTATTTT
CDR3: CASSLRLAADTQYF

J: TRBJ2-1
size: NA
V: TRBV12-3/TRBV12-4
D: TRBD2
DNA: TGTGCCAGCAGTCGCCGGACTAGCGGGTACTACAATGAGCAGTTCTTC
CDR3: CASSRRTSGYYNEQFF

J: TRBJ2-4
size: NA
V: TRBV2
D: TRBD2
DNA: TGTGCCAGCAGGGAGCGGGGGCAGAACTTACTAGCCAAAAACATTCAGTACTTC
CDR3: CASRERGQNLLAKNIQYF

J: TRBJ1-2
size: once
V: TRBV10-3
D: NA
DNA: TGTGCCATCAGTGAGTTAGTTGTCGGCCGACCAAACTATGGCTACACCTTC
CDR3: CAISELVVGRPNYGYTF

J: TRBJ2-6
size: NA
V: TRBV3-1
D: NA
DNA: TGTGCCAGCACCCAAAAAGCCAGAAGCTCTGGGGCCAACGTCCTGACTTTC
CDR3: CASTQKARSSGANVLTF

J: TRBJ2-3
size: NA
V: TRBV20-1
D: NA
DNA: TGCAGTGCTAGAGTCGGCCTGTATACGCAGTATTTT
CDR3: CSARVGLYTQYF

J: TRBJ2-1
size: NA
V: TRBV5-1
D: TRBD2
DNA: TGCGCCAGCAGCTTTTTAATAGCGGGACCTAAAAATGAGCAGTTCTTC
CDR3: CASSFLIAGPKNEQFF

J: TRBJ2-4
size: NA
V: TRBV20-1
D: NA
DNA: TGCAGTGCCCACAGAGGAAGCATTCAGTACTTC
CDR3: CSAHRGSIQYF

J: TRBJ2-7
size: few
V: TRBV3-1
D: NA
DNA: TGTGCCAGCAGCCAAGATCCGTCTAGCGCCTACGAGCAGTACTTC
CDR3: CASSQDPSSAYEQYF

J: TRBJ1-1
size: NA
V: TRBV20-1
D: NA
DNA: TGCAGTGCTGGAACGTCAAGGTCCTTCGGAGAAGCTTTCTTT
CDR3: CSAGTSRSFGEAFF

J: TRBJ2-2
size: NA
V: TRBV2
D: TRBD1
DNA: TGTGCCAGCACTGGACAGGGGCCTATTACCGGGGAGCTGTTTTTT
CDR3: CASTGQGPITGELFF

J: TRBJ1-1
size: NA
V: TRBV29-1
D: NA
DNA: TGCAGTTCGGGCCGGGGGAACGCTGAAGCTTTCTTT
CDR3: CSSGRGNAEAFF

J: TRBJ2-2
size: few
V: TRBV4-2
D: TRBD2
DNA: TGTGCCAGCAGCTACGGCGGCGGGGGGGCAATGGCCGGGGAGCTGTTTTTT
CDR3: CASSYGGGGAMAGELFF

J: TRBJ2-5
size: few
V: TRBV20-1
D: NA
DNA: TGCAGTGCCGGTGACAGGATAAAAGAGACCCAGTACTTC
CDR3: CSAGDRIKETQYF

J: TRBJ2-1
size: few
V: TRBV4-1
D: TRBD2
DNA: TGCGCCAGCAGCTCTAGCGGGAGGGAATTTGAGCAGTTCTTC
CDR3: CASSSSGREFEQFF

J: TRBJ2-1
size: many
V: TRBV12-3/TRBV12-4
D: NA
DNA: TGTGCCAGCAGCCCCCACAATGAGCAGTTCTTC
CDR3: CASSPHNEQFF

J: TRBJ1-1
size: NA
V: TRBV12-3/TRBV12-4
D: NA
DNA: TGTGCCAGCAGTTTTATAGGGCGAGGGTTGACGAACACTGAAGCTTTCTTT
CDR3: CASSFIGRGLTNTEAFF

J: TRBJ2-1
size: NA
V: TRBV12-3/TRBV12-4
D: TRBD2
DNA: TGTGCCAGCAGTTTATCGGGGGGGCTAGCATTTCGGGAGCAGTTCTTC
CDR3: CASSLSGGLAFREQFF

J: TRBJ2-1
size: NA
V: TRBV7-8
D: TRBD2
DNA: TGTGCCAGCAGCACTAGCGGGGCGGTATACAATGAGCAGTTCTTC
CDR3: CASSTSGAVYNEQFF